This T cell receptor (beta chain) originates from a study of somatic mutations in cytotoxic T cells in rheumatoid arthritis. Study-wide results and limits: Unlike healthy controls, rheumatoid arthritis patients had CD8+ clonality that increased with age. Patients with a largest CD8+ clone exceeding 20% of CD8+ cells numbered about an eighth of the roughly 60.

The assay was immunoSEQ multiplex PCR, and TCRdb's table has in-frame clones only and misses some. The table lists approximately 23,000 clones, approximately 84% of them singletons. Trimming left V 4 bases short and J 4 bases short, with 7 bases between. The CDR3 is 12 residues long. Germline assignment: CDR1 SEHNR and CDR2 FQNEAQ (reference sequence). Regarding this clone: What it recognizes is unknown.

CD4+ and CD8+ cells were isolated by positive magnetic bead selection, with purity checked by flow cytometry. This TCR derives from an adult with rheumatoid arthritis. Sample: CD8+ T cells sorted from blood. V gene TRBV7-9 combines with J gene TRBJ1-2; D perhaps matches TRBD1 (6 bases). In DNA, the CDR3 is TGTGCCAGCAGCTCACAGGGCTATGGCTACACCTTC. Protein product: CASSSQGYGYTF.